The entry that follows covers one T cell receptor (beta chain) sequence. Random hexamers were used to reverse transcribe the RNA input (roughly 0.5 to 1 ug). The amplification used immunoSEQ multiplex PCR on TCR beta CDR3; it spanned 54 Vbeta and 13 Jbeta. TCRdb analysed the immunoSEQ multiplex PCR reads with MiXCR anew, one entry per CDR3 protein. Among approximately 160,000 distinct CDR3 sequences listed, 94% were seen once. The sample is drawn from a study of CD8 T cells in Susac syndrome. After removal of 5 bases from V and 5 bases from J, the junction contained 7 bases not matched to a gene. This CDR3 region has 15 residues.

The sample was CD4+ T cells from PBMCs. The sequence derives from a human donor with multiple sclerosis. V and J are TRBV12-3 or TRBV12-4 and TRBJ2-1; 9 bases match TRBD1. DNA of the CDR3: TGTGCCAGCAGTCCCGGGACAGGGCGCGACAATGAGCAGTTCTTC. It specifies CASSPGTGRDNEQFF.